This T cell receptor beta chain appears in the sequencing data of a study of OX40 agonist ivuxolimab in advanced cancers. Study as a whole: Patients were 82.7% male with ages roughly 20 to 85, mean 60. Study conclusions and caveats: Clonal expansion from baseline to week 6 occurred in both CD4+ and CD8+ T cells. With doses of 0.1-3.0 mg/kg, partial responders showed among the lowest clonal expansion.

CDR1 and CDR2 (germline): MNHEY, SVGAGI. With V trimmed by 0 bases and J by 2 bases, 4 bases remained unmatched. CDR3 length: 16 residues. TCRdb's table, derived via immunoSEQ multiplex PCR, lists solely in-frame clones and lacks some. The sample holds 85,000 to 120,000 clones; 90% are singletons and the top ten take around 0.5%. As concerns this clone: The target antigen is unknown.

The gene calls are TRBV6-5 and TRBJ2-7; 10 bases match TRBD1. Sequencing was performed on CD4+ or CD8+ T cells sorted from blood, taken in a trial of the OX40 agonist ivuxolimab. The TCR sequence derives from an adult with an advanced solid tumor such as melanoma, head and neck, liver or kidney cancer. CDR3 nucleotide sequence: TGTGCCAGCAGTTACTCGGGGACAGGGGTAACCTACGAGCAGTACTTC. Protein sequence: CASSYSGTGVTYEQYF.